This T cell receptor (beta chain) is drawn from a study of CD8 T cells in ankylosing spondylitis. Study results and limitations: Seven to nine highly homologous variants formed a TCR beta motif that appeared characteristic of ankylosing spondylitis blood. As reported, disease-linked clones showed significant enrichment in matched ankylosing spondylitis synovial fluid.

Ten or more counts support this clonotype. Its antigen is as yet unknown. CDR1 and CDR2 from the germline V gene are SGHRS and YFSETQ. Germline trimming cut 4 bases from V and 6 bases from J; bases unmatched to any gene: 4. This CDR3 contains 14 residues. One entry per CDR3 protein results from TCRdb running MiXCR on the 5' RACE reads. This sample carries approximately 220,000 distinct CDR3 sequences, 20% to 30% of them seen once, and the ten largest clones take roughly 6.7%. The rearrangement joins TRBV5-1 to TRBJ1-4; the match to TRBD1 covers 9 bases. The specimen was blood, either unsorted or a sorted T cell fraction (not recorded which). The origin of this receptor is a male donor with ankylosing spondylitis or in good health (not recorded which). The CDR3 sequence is CASSPGQGDEKLFF. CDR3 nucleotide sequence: TGCGCCAGCAGCCCGGGACAGGGAGATGAAAAACTGTTTTTT. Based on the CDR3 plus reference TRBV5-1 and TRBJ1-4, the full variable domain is KAGVTQTPRYLIKTRGQQVTLSCSPISGHRSVSWYQQTPGQGLQFLFEYFSETQRNKGNFPGRFSGRQFSNSRSEMNVSTLELGDSALYLCASSPGQGDEKLFFGSGTQLSVL.